The following is a T cell receptor (beta chain) sequence with its context. What it recognizes is unknown. Each CDR3 protein is one row after TCRdb ran MiXCR on the RT-PCR reads. The table lists 650,000 to 800,000 distinct CDR3 sequences, about 18% of them singletons. The entry originates in a study of response to subunit inactivated influenza vaccine. The germline V gene encodes CDR1 DFQATT and CDR2 SNEGSKA (reference sequence). Trimming took 5 bases from V and 5 from J; bases not matched to a gene: 9. CDR3 length: 14 residues. Study observations and caveats: Each seasonal influenza vaccination, the authors suggested, recruits few new T cells.

The J gene is TRBJ2-5, the V gene TRBV20-1, with TRBD2 identical over 9 bases. Source: PBMCs from blood, taken approximately 5 days after vaccination. This clonotype was obtained from a middle-aged man who received an inactivated influenza vaccine. The CDR3 region is CSAGGGRAYETQYF. The DNA of the CDR3 is TGCAGTGCTGGGGGCGGGAGGGCTTACGAGACCCAGTACTTC.